This TCR beta chain was sequenced in a study of molecular identifiers for immune sequencing clone quantification. With 1 base removed from V and 3 bases from J, the gap between germline ends came to 10 bases. Germline CDR1 is SQVTM and CDR2 is ANQGSEA. The CDR3 length is 13 residues. As for this clonotype: Its antigen is undetermined. Possible read error: a much larger clone is one base away.

TCRdb processed the PCR reads anew with MiXCR; each CDR3 protein has one entry. The table lists about 320,000 distinct CDR3 sequences, about a fifth of them singletons. Study-level findings and limits: Clonotypes surpassing 20 RNA copies contained over 97% of effector molecules, versus under 1% in naive cells.

The sequence was collected from a human donor in good health. Some libraries in this study had Jurkat cell RNA spiked in. The sample taken for sequencing was naive CD8+ T cells from blood, with Jurkat cell RNA spiked in. Indicated subset: FACS-sorted CD8+CD4-CCR7+CD45RA+ naive T cells. The chain recombines TRBV29-1 with TRBJ2-7, with D uncertain. CDR3 sequence (DNA): TGCAGCGTTGAAGTTGGGGTCGACTACGAGCAGTACTTC. It is translated as CSVEVGVDYEQYF.